One sample yielded the 10 T cell receptor beta chains listed below, sequenced in a study of blood T cell repertoires in COVID-19. Data came from immunoSEQ multiplex PCR; TCRdb stores just in-frame clones and leaves some out. Of around 99,000 clones in the sample, more than 70% were seen once. The source material was peripheral blood. These receptors were collected from a human donor in a cohort sampled during active COVID-19.

The chain has TRBV2 and TRBJ2-7; 8 positions agree with TRBD2. The junction had 13 bases not matched to a gene; V was cut back by 2 bases and J by 7 bases. Germline V gene lookup returns CDR1 SNHLY and CDR2 FYNNEI. This CDR3 is 16 amino acids long. DNA of the CDR3: TGTGCCAGCAGTGAAATGGGCGGGAGGCCGATGGGGGAGCAGTACTTC. Protein: CASSEMGGRPMGEQYF.

The chain is built from TRBV7-7 and TRBJ2-5, with D possibly being TRBD1 (6 bases). V was pared by 0 bases and J by 2 bases, with 10 bases between. Germline loops: CDR1 SSHAT, CDR2 FNYEAQ (reference sequence). The length of the CDR3 is 15 residues. The CDR3: CASSLAWTDQETQYF. The CDR3, as DNA: TGTGCCAGCAGCTTAGCGTGGACAGATCAAGAGACCCAGTACTTC.

The rearrangement joins TRBV21-1 to TRBJ2-7; the table's D call TRBD1 went unverified against the DNA. TRBV21-1 is a listed pseudogene. The CDR3 totals 17 residues. The CDR3 DNA follows: TGTGCCAGCAGCAAAACGATTCGGGCAGGGTATGTTCGCGAGCAGTACTTC. It is translated as CASSKTIRAGYVREQYF.

The chain links TRBV2 to TRBJ2-7; tentative D call: TRBD2 (6 bases). Deletions cut 6 bases from V and 0 bases from J, with 12 bases between. The germline V gene has CDR1 SNHLY and CDR2 FYNNEI. The CDR3 sequence is 14 residues long. The CDR3 loop is CASRGLTTSYEQYF. The CDR3 DNA is TGTGCCAGCAGGGGACTGACAACCTCCTACGAGCAGTACTTC.

The rearrangement uses TRBV11-2 and TRBJ2-3; D perhaps matches TRBD1 (6 bases). The germline V and J ends were trimmed by 0 bases and 4 bases, with 8 bases remaining between them. Germline V gives CDR1 SGHAT, CDR2 FQNNGV. CDR3 length: 14 amino acids. The CDR3 loop reads CASSLDRGSDTQYF. The CDR3 nucleotides are TGTGCCAGCAGCTTAGACAGGGGTTCAGATACGCAGTATTTT.

The V gene is TRBV2, the J gene TRBJ2-3, with 8 bases that match TRBD1. The CDR3 is 14 amino acids. Germline V gives CDR1 SNHLY, CDR2 FYNNEI. After removal of 7 bases from V and 1 base from J, the junction contained 4 bases not matched to a gene. CDR3 DNA: TGTGCCAGCAAGCCGGGACAGGGCACAGATACGCAGTATTTT. Its protein is CASKPGQGTDTQYF. Combining the CDR3 with reference TRBV2 and TRBJ2-3 gives the whole variable domain EPEVTQTPSHQVTQMGQEVILRCVPISNHLYFYWYRQILGQKVEFLVSFYNNEISEKSEIFDDQFSVERPDGSNFTLKIRSTKLEDSAMYFCASKPGQGTDTQYFGPGTRLTVL.

V usage is TRBV6-6 and J usage is TRBJ1-6; D unresolved. Germline-derived CDR1 and CDR2 are MNHNY and SVGAGI (reference sequence). V lost 2 bases to trimming and J lost 1 base, with 9 bases between them. The CDR3 covers 16 residues. The CDR3 loop reads CASSYSRDSYNSPLHF. The CDR3 nucleotides read TGTGCCAGCAGTTACAGCCGGGATTCCTATAATTCACCCCTCCACTTT.

This chain links TRBV11-3 with TRBJ2-1, with D tentatively TRBD2 (6 bases). V was shortened by 5 bases and J by 3 bases, with 14 bases between the two germline ends. There are 15 residues in the CDR3. The germline V gene has CDR1 SGHNT and CDR2 YENEEA. CDR3 bases: TGTGCCAGCAGCCCCCGGGACTCCATCTACAATGAGCAGTTCTTC. Translation: CASSPRDSIYNEQFF.

The chain carries TRBV18 and TRBJ2-7; 14 bases are shared with TRBD2. The CDR3 is 15 amino acids. V lost 1 base, J lost 5 bases, and 1 base stayed unmatched. Germline-derived CDR1 and CDR2 are KGHSH and LQKENI. This CDR3 is CASSPRGLAGDEQYF. The CDR3 region has the DNA TGTGCCAGCTCACCACGGGGACTAGCGGGAGACGAGCAGTACTTC.

The J gene is TRBJ2-3, the V gene TRBV7-2; 13 bases line up with TRBD2. The CDR3 consists of 18 residues. Germline-derived CDR1 and CDR2 are SGHTA and FQGNSA. Trimming took 5 bases from V and 1 from J; bases not matched to a gene: 9. The CDR3 DNA sequence: TGTGCCAGCAGCAACAGACTAGCGGGAGGTGTTGGCACAGATACGCAGTATTTT. It specifies CASSNRLAGGVGTDTQYF.